The 18 T cell receptor beta chains below were found in one sample sequenced in a study of OX40 agonist ivuxolimab in advanced cancers. Sequencing used immunoSEQ multiplex PCR; TCRdb keeps in-frame clones, though not all of them. The sample has tens of thousands of clones, around nine tenths seen once. This sample comprised CD4+ or CD8+ T cells sorted from blood, obtained in a trial of the OX40 agonist ivuxolimab. The receptors here all came from an adult with an advanced solid tumor such as melanoma, head and neck, liver or kidney cancer.

The chain uses TRBV7-9 and TRBJ2-3; 8 bases map to TRBD1. The CDR3 sequence is 16 residues long. V shed 4 bases and J 5 bases; nucleotides not matched to a gene: 11. Per germline, CDR1 SEHNR and CDR2 FQNEAQ (reference sequence). The CDR3 DNA reads as TGTGCCAGCAGCTCCCTTACCGGGACAGGTAGAGATACGCAGTATTTT. Amino acid sequence: CASSSLTGTGRDTQYF.

This chain uses TRBV28 with TRBJ1-4, with D uncertain. CDR3 length equals 16 residues. V was pared by 4 bases and J by 8 bases, with 20 bases between. Looked up from germline, CDR1 is MDHEN and CDR2 is SYDVKM. CDR3 sequence: CASSSPRGEGWEKLFF. CDR3 bases: TGTGCCAGCAGTTCCCCTCGTGGCGAGGGCTGGGAAAAACTGTTTTTT.

V and J are TRBV18 and TRBJ2-1; unclear D gene. V was shortened by 3 bases and J by 0 bases, with 12 bases between the two germline ends. In germline, CDR1 is KGHSH, CDR2 LQKENI. The CDR3 consists of 16 residues. The chain's CDR3 is CASSPQEKVSYNEQFF. The CDR3 nucleotides read TGTGCCAGCTCACCCCAGGAGAAAGTCTCCTACAATGAGCAGTTCTTC.

The chain links TRBV19 to TRBJ2-7; weak D call: TRBD2 (5 bases). Germline assignment: CDR1 LNHDA and CDR2 SQIVND (reference sequence). The CDR3 spans 17 residues. The ends were cut back, 6 bases at V and 3 bases at J, with 24 bases in the middle. This chain's CDR3 is CASSLTRGTSRYYEQYF. The CDR3 nucleotides read TGTGCCAGTAGCCTCACTAGAGGTACCAGTCGATACTACGAGCAGTACTTC.

V is TRBV7-2 and J is TRBJ2-6; a weak D match, TRBD1 (6 bases). The CDR3 extends over 16 amino acids. V was cut by 5 bases and J by 2 bases, with 13 bases left in between. The V gene's germline CDR1 is SGHTA and CDR2 FQGNSA. CDR3 bases: TGTGCCAGCAGCCCCCGGACAGTGACTGGGGCCAACGTCCTGACTTTC. Protein: CASSPRTVTGANVLTF.

This clone was seen once. The chain couples TRBV10-2 to TRBJ2-1, with 7 positions matching TRBD2. The CDR3 is 14 residues long. V lost 1 base to trimming and J lost 7 bases; unmatched junction nucleotides: 4. Germline V CDR1 and CDR2: WSHSY, SAAADI. Here the CDR3 DNA reads TGCGCCAGCAGTGAGTGGGAGGGTGGGAATGAGCAGTTCTTC. Protein sequence: CASSEWEGGNEQFF.

The gene calls are TRBV27 and TRBJ2-3, with D perhaps matching TRBD2 (5 bases). Germline V gene sequence: CDR1 MNHEY, CDR2 SMNVEV (reference sequence). Trimming cost V 5 bases and J 2 bases, with 23 bases left between them. This CDR3 is built from 18 residues. The CDR3 spells CASSIPLPRSGDTDTQYF. CDR3 nucleotides: TGTGCCAGCAGTATCCCGCTCCCCCGCAGCGGAGACACAGATACGCAGTATTTT.

The chain combines TRBV5-1 with TRBJ2-1; 13 bases are a match to TRBD2. Germline CDR1 reads SGHRS; CDR2 reads YFSETQ. The junction had 4 bases not matched to a gene; V was cut back by 4 bases and J by 6 bases. The CDR3 contains 15 residues. The CDR3 sequence is CASSPRLAGGNEQFF. The CDR3, as DNA: TGCGCCAGCAGCCCCAGACTAGCGGGGGGCAATGAGCAGTTCTTC.

The rearrangement links TRBV27 to TRBJ1-3; TRBD1 is a possible D gene (6 bases). CDR3 length: 15 amino acids. CDR1 is MNHEY, CDR2 SMNVEV, per germline (reference sequence). V was cut by 6 bases and J by 3 bases, with 15 bases left in between. For the CDR3, the DNA is TGTGCCAGCAGAAAACAGGGATTAGATGGAAACACCATATATTTT. Residues: CASRKQGLDGNTIYF.

V usage is TRBV7-9 and J usage is TRBJ2-7; 12 bases fit TRBD2. Germline CDR1 reads SEHNR; CDR2 reads FQNEAQ (reference sequence). J gave up 2 bases and V 6 bases, and 5 bases lay outside the gene matches. This CDR3 comprises 15 residues. DNA of the CDR3: TGTGCCAGCAGTTTTGGACTAGCGGGGACCTACGAGCAGTACTTC. This translates into CASSFGLAGTYEQYF.

The V call is TRBV6-1, the J call TRBJ1-5; 7 bases line up with TRBD1. The CDR3 runs 16 residues. Germline V gives CDR1 MNHNS, CDR2 SASEGT. J lost 5 bases, V lost 1 base, and 8 bases had no gene match. In DNA, the CDR3 is TGTGCCAGCAGTGAAGAAACAGGGGATTGGTATCAGCCCCAGCATTTT. Translated: CASSEETGDWYQPQHF.

This chain joins TRBV5-1 and TRBJ2-1; no firm D call. The length of the CDR3 is 14 residues. From germline, CDR1 is SGHRS and CDR2 YFSETQ. Trimming removed 0 bases at V and 8 bases at J, with 12 bases between. The CDR3 loop is CASSLEISPHEQFF. CDR3 DNA: TGCGCCAGCAGCTTGGAGATCTCCCCCCATGAGCAGTTCTTC.

The chain carries TRBV2 and TRBJ2-3, with 11 positions matching TRBD2. The CDR3 is 16 amino acids. CDR1 and CDR2 (germline): SNHLY, FYNNEI. The V gene end was trimmed by 5 bases and the J gene end by 1 base; junction bases not matched to a gene: 5. In DNA, the CDR3 is TGTGCCAGCAGTAAACTGACTAGCGGGGGCACAGATACGCAGTATTTT. It is translated as CASSKLTSGGTDTQYF.

This clone came up a few times. The CDR3 DNA follows: TGCGCCAGCAGCCAAGAACGGGCAGGGAGGGCTTTCTTT. Encoded protein: CASSQERAGRAFF. This chain connects TRBV4-1 to TRBJ1-1, with D perhaps matching TRBD1 (5 bases). The germline V and J ends were trimmed by 0 bases and 11 bases, with 13 bases remaining between them. In germline, CDR1 is MGHRA, CDR2 YSYEKL. This CDR3 has 13 residues.

The J gene is TRBJ1-1, the V gene TRBV6-8; D not certain. Trimming took 8 bases from V and 10 from J, leaving 5 bases between them. Germline V lookup: CDR1 MNHGY, CDR2 SAAAGT. The CDR3 consists of 8 residues. Here the CDR3 DNA reads TGTGCCAGCTTAGGAGCTTTCTTT. This gives the protein CASLGAFF.

CDR3 nucleotide sequence: TGTGCCAGTAGTCAGGGAGCCGAATCTACGGGGCAGTACTTC. Its translation is CASSQGAESTGQYF. The V gene is TRBV19, the J gene TRBJ2-7, with D possibly being TRBD1 or TRBD2 (5 bases each). The length of the CDR3 is 14 residues. V was cut by 5 bases and J by 9 bases, with 20 bases left in between. The germline V gene encodes CDR1 LNHDA and CDR2 SQIVND (reference sequence). Full variable domain (rest looked up from reference TRBV19 and TRBJ2-7): DGGITQSPKYLFRKEGQNVTLSCEQNLNHDAMYWYRQDPGQGLRLIYYSQIVNDFQKGDIAEGYSVSREKKESFPLTVTSAQKNPTAFYLCASSQGAESTGQYFGPGTRLTVT.

This chain uses TRBV7-2 with TRBJ2-2; D may be TRBD2 (6 bases). The CDR3 length is 15 residues. Looked up from germline, CDR1 is SGHTA and CDR2 is FQGNSA. Trimming cost V 0 bases and J 5 bases, with 10 bases left between them. The CDR3 here is CASSLALGGTGELFF. DNA of the CDR3: TGTGCCAGCAGCTTAGCCTTGGGGGGTACCGGGGAGCTGTTTTTT.

The chain has TRBV5-4 and TRBJ2-2; D call uncertain. The V gene's germline CDR1 is SGHNT and CDR2 YYREEE (reference sequence). CDR3 length equals 15 residues. Trimming took off 0 bases at V and 6 bases at J, with 12 bases between the two ends. The DNA for the CDR3 is TGTGCCAGCAGCTTGGCCGTTCGCAGTCCCGGGGAGCTGTTTTTT. Encoded protein: CASSLAVRSPGELFF.